The 25 T cell receptor beta chains in this list originate from one sample, sequenced in a study of blood T cell repertoires in COVID-19 (dated by TCRdb to about 2020). The library was built by means of the immunoSEQ multiplex PCR assay. TCRdb's version of the immuneACCESS table is confined to in-frame rearrangements and falls short of the full clone set. An unresolved V gene accounts for under half of the shortfall where checked; the remainder is of unknown origin. The table for this sample lists 200,000 to 250,000 clones; 75% to 85% of them were counted only once. 0.95% to 1.5% of the sample lies in the top ten. What was sequenced was peripheral blood. These TCRs come from a woman aged 25-40 years with COVID-19, enrolled during active disease.

V is TRBV4-3 and J is TRBJ2-3; no clear D gene. Trimming shortened V by 1 base and J by 0 bases, and 11 bases separated the two germline ends. Germline V lookup: CDR1 LGHNA, CDR2 YSLEER. The CDR3 length is 16 residues. The CDR3 reads CASSQAMRGSTDTQYF. As DNA, the CDR3 is TGCGCCAGCAGCCAAGCTATGCGCGGAAGCACAGATACGCAGTATTTT.

V and J are TRBV10-3 and TRBJ2-7; D not resolved. The germline V gene has CDR1 ENHRY and CDR2 SYGVKD. The CDR3 is 14 residues long. V lost 2 bases and J lost 1, with 9 bases in between. CDR3 in DNA: TGTGCCATCAGTGAGCTCTCAGAATCCTACGAGCAGTACTTC. It is translated as CAISELSESYEQYF.

In its sample, this clone was seen once. The V gene is TRBV4-1, the J gene TRBJ1-2; 10 bases align to TRBD1. Losses at the gene ends were 4 bases for V and 4 bases for J; bases not matched to a gene: 3. CDR3 size: 14 residues. Germline values: CDR1 MGHRA, CDR2 YSYEKL. CDR3 nucleotide sequence: TGCGCCAGCAGCCGGGACAGGGGCGGCTATGGCTACACCTTC. Translation gives CASSRDRGGYGYTF.

The rearrangement joins TRBV23-1 to TRBJ2-2; the D gene is possibly TRBD2 (5 bases). TRBV23-1 is reported as an ORF; its role is uncertain. CDR3 length: 16 residues. The V gene lost 3 bases and the J gene lost 7 bases, with 18 bases spanning the gap. CDR3 sequence: CASSQVEAKRHGELFF. Written as DNA, the CDR3 is TGCGCCAGCAGTCAGGTGGAGGCCAAAAGGCACGGGGAGCTGTTTTTT.

This chain joins TRBV4-3 and TRBJ2-3; 10 bases fit TRBD2. The CDR3 is made up of 18 amino acids. Germline trimming cut 0 bases from V and 4 bases from J; bases unmatched to any gene: 10. Looked up from germline, CDR1 is LGHNA and CDR2 is YSLEER. CDR3 residues: CASSQDGGLAGVADTQYF. CDR3 coding DNA: TGCGCCAGCAGCCAAGACGGGGGTCTAGCGGGAGTGGCAGATACGCAGTATTTT.

The rearrangement joins TRBV9 to TRBJ2-2, with TRBD2 matching over 13 bases. CDR1 and CDR2 from the germline V gene are SGDLS and YYNGEE. The length of the CDR3 is 16 residues. J gave up 6 bases and V 8 bases, and 10 bases lay outside the gene matches. The CDR3 spells CARRTSGRRKSGELFF. The CDR3 region has the DNA TGTGCCAGGAGGACTAGCGGGAGAAGAAAGTCCGGGGAGCTGTTTTTT. Drawing the rest from reference TRBV9 and TRBJ2-2, the complete variable domain is DSGVTQTPKHLITATGQRVTLRCSPRSGDLSVYWYQQSLDQGLQFLIQYYNGEERAKGNILERFSAQQFPDLHSELNLSSLELGDSALYFCARRTSGRRKSGELFFGEGSRLTVL.

The chain uses TRBV19 and TRBJ2-5; D is uncertain. The germline gives CDR1 LNHDA, CDR2 SQIVND (reference sequence). Trimming removed 4 bases at V and 1 base at J, with 7 bases between. CDR3 length: 13 residues. The CDR3 spells CASSRAGQETQYF. The CDR3 region has the DNA TGTGCCAGTAGTAGGGCAGGCCAAGAGACCCAGTACTTC.

V is TRBV5-1 and J is TRBJ1-6; 9 bases match TRBD1. The V and J ends lost 0 bases and 9 bases, in that order; junction bases with no gene match: 4. Germline assignment: CDR1 SGHRS and CDR2 YFSETQ. The CDR3 has 15 residues. CDR3 in DNA: TGCGCCAGCAGCTTGGGACAGGGGGTAGGTTCACCCCTCCACTTT. This codes for CASSLGQGVGSPLHF.

The chain joins TRBV9 to TRBJ2-2; D is perhaps TRBD2 (6 bases). CDR1 is SGDLS and CDR2 is YYNGEE in the germline V gene. With 2 bases removed from V and 0 bases from J, the gap between germline ends came to 14 bases. CDR3 length equals 17 residues. The CDR3 DNA reads as TGTGCCAGCAGCGTTTCATTGGAGGGCCCGAACACCGGGGAGCTGTTTTTT. As protein: CASSVSLEGPNTGELFF. The full variable domain, its missing parts supplied by reference TRBV9 and TRBJ2-2, is DSGVTQTPKHLITATGQRVTLRCSPRSGDLSVYWYQQSLDQGLQFLIQYYNGEERAKGNILERFSAQQFPDLHSELNLSSLELGDSALYFCASSVSLEGPNTGELFFGEGSRLTVL.

About this clone: Germline and junction disagree at one end, which may indicate a read error. The chain combines TRBV11-2 with TRBJ2-1; 8 positions match TRBD2. The CDR3 is 13 residues long. Germline V gives CDR1 SGHAT, CDR2 FQNNGV. CDR3 in amino acids: CASILAGRRGQFF. The DNA for the CDR3 is TGTGCCAGCATCTTAGCGGGGCGCAGGGGGCAGTTCTTC.

This clone is a singleton in its sample. This chain joins TRBV7-7 and TRBJ2-7; TRBD2 matches 8 bases. This CDR3 is built from 15 residues. Germline V gives CDR1 SSHAT, CDR2 FNYEAQ (reference sequence). V gave up 1 base and J gave up 2 bases; unmatched junction bases: 4. CDR3 in amino acids: CASSLELAETYEQYF. The CDR3 nucleotides are TGTGCCAGCAGCTTAGAACTAGCGGAGACCTACGAGCAGTACTTC.

Ten or more counts support this clone. This chain joins TRBV7-9 and TRBJ2-1, with 12 nucleotides matching TRBD2. CDR1 and CDR2 (germline): SEHNR, FQNEAQ (reference sequence). The ends lost 5 bases at V and 8 bases at J; junction bases unmatched: 4. The CDR3 extends over 14 amino acids. In nucleotides, the CDR3 is TGTGCCAGCAGCGGTCGACTAGCGGGAGATGAGCAGTTCTTC. Residues: CASSGRLAGDEQFF.

The V gene is TRBV27, the J gene TRBJ1-4; 9 nucleotides match TRBD1. The trim removed 0 bases at V and 12 bases at J, leaving 8 bases unmatched. Germline CDR1 and CDR2: MNHEY and SMNVEV (reference sequence). This CDR3 contains 15 residues. The CDR3: CASSLSKRTGVELFF. CDR3 DNA sequence: TGTGCCAGCAGTTTATCAAAGAGGACAGGGGTGGAACTGTTTTTT.

The chain links TRBV5-1 to TRBJ2-1; 7 positions agree with TRBD2. Trimming removed 4 bases from V and 0 bases from J; junction bases left unmatched: 7. The CDR3 sequence is 16 residues long. In germline, CDR1 is SGHRS, CDR2 YFSETQ. In nucleotides, the CDR3 is TGCGCCAGCAGCGGCCTAGCGGAGTTCTCCTACAATGAGCAGTTCTTC. Protein sequence: CASSGLAEFSYNEQFF. Looking up the rest from reference TRBV5-1 and TRBJ2-1 gives the full variable domain: KAGVTQTPRYLIKTRGQQVTLSCSPISGHRSVSWYQQTPGQGLQFLFEYFSETQRNKGNFPGRFSGRQFSNSRSEMNVSTLELGDSALYLCASSGLAEFSYNEQFFGPGTRLTVL.

This clone was detected a few times. This chain connects TRBV10-3 to TRBJ1-2, with 7 bases lining up with TRBD1. The CDR3 consists of 13 residues. Looked up from germline, CDR1 is ENHRY and CDR2 is SYGVKD. The junction had 3 bases not matched to a gene; V was cut back by 7 bases and J by 1 base. CDR3 residues: CAITGQVNYGYTF. The CDR3 DNA sequence: TGTGCCATCACCGGACAGGTTAACTATGGCTACACCTTC.

The rearrangement joins TRBV6-6 to TRBJ2-7; maybe TRBD1 (5 bases). Trimming pared 2 bases from V and 2 bases from J, leaving 13 bases between. Germline V gene data show CDR1 as MNHNY and CDR2 as SVGAGI (reference sequence). This CDR3 contains 15 residues. The chain's CDR3 is CASSYGRGDTYEQYF. CDR3 DNA sequence: TGTGCCAGCAGTTACGGTAGGGGCGATACCTACGAGCAGTACTTC.

J is TRBJ1-1 and V is TRBV5-1; 11 nucleotides line up with TRBD1. J was trimmed by 7 bases and V by 7 bases; bases with no gene match: 15. The CDR3 has 16 residues. Germline V lookup: CDR1 SGHRS, CDR2 YFSETQ. For the CDR3, the DNA is TGCGCCAGCGCAAGGGTGGGACAGGGGGTCGAAGGTGAAGCTTTCTTT. It specifies CASARVGQGVEGEAFF.

The chain combines TRBV2 with TRBJ2-2, with a tentative D call TRBD1 (5 bases). Germline V lookup: CDR1 SNHLY, CDR2 FYNNEI. Trimming cost V 7 bases and J 8 bases, with 8 bases left between them. The CDR3 has 11 residues. The CDR3 is CASNRQGELFF. Written as DNA, the CDR3 is TGTGCCAGCAATAGACAGGGGGAGCTGTTTTTT. Together with reference TRBV2 and TRBJ2-2, the CDR3 gives the full variable domain: EPEVTQTPSHQVTQMGQEVILRCVPISNHLYFYWYRQILGQKVEFLVSFYNNEISEKSEIFDDQFSVERPDGSNFTLKIRSTKLEDSAMYFCASNRQGELFFGEGSRLTVL.

The chain is built from TRBV5-6 and TRBJ1-3, with TRBD1 matching 7 bases. Trimming took 0 bases from V and 2 from J; bases not matched to a gene: 8. The CDR3 extends over 17 amino acids. CDR1 is SGHDT, CDR2 YYEEEE, per germline. CDR3 in amino acids: CASSLGDRGPPGNTIYF. CDR3 in DNA: TGTGCCAGCAGCTTGGGGGACAGAGGGCCCCCTGGAAACACCATATATTTT.

This chain uses TRBV4-1 with TRBJ2-2; D is uncertain. The ends were cut back, 1 base at V and 6 bases at J, with 9 bases in the middle. The CDR3 has 14 residues. The germline V gene has CDR1 MGHRA and CDR2 YSYEKL. The CDR3 protein is CASSQVTGAGELFF. The CDR3, as DNA: TGCGCCAGCAGCCAAGTAACTGGAGCCGGGGAGCTGTTTTTT.

This clone was found once. The genes are TRBV10-3 and TRBJ2-7; TRBD2 agrees at 13 bases. The CDR3 contains 17 residues. Per the germline V gene, CDR1 is ENHRY and CDR2 is SYGVKD. Unmatched junction bases numbered 5, after V lost 3 bases and J lost 0 bases. CDR3 DNA sequence: TGTGCCATCAGTGAAGGGACTAGCGGGACTAGCTCCTACGAGCAGTACTTC. Its protein product is CAISEGTSGTSSYEQYF.

The chain joins TRBV9 to TRBJ1-1; 7 bases map to TRBD1. With 3 bases clipped from V and 0 bases from J, the junction kept 2 bases outside the gene matches. The length of the CDR3 is 14 residues. Germline-derived CDR1 and CDR2 are SGDLS and YYNGEE. In DNA form, the CDR3 reads TGTGCCAGCAGCGCGACAGGGATGAACACTGAAGCTTTCTTT. Translation gives CASSATGMNTEAFF.

This CDR3 is CASSTDRGLYGYTF. CDR3 DNA sequence: TGTGCCAGCAGTACGGACAGGGGGCTATATGGCTACACCTTC. This chain connects TRBV28 to TRBJ1-2; 11 nucleotides align to TRBD1. Germline CDR1 and CDR2: MDHEN and SYDVKM. J was trimmed by 5 bases and V by 5 bases; bases with no gene match: 4. The CDR3 has 14 residues.

The chain combines TRBV7-2 with TRBJ2-7, with TRBD2 matching over 8 bases. V gave up 4 bases and J gave up 4 bases; unmatched junction bases: 6. CDR1 and CDR2 (germline): SGHTA, FQGNSA. This CDR3 region has 14 residues. CDR3 residues: CASSSVGGAYEQYF. The CDR3 bases are TGTGCCAGCAGCTCTGTCGGGGGGGCTTACGAGCAGTACTTC.

CDR3 sequence reads: CASSYGKGRDTEAFF. CDR3 sequence (DNA): TGTGCCAGCAGTTACGGGAAGGGGAGGGACACTGAAGCTTTCTTT. V usage is TRBV6-5 and J usage is TRBJ1-1; D might be TRBD1 (5 bases). The CDR3 is 15 residues long. Germline CDR1 and CDR2: MNHEY and SVGAGI. Between the trimmed V and J ends, which lost 2 bases and 3 bases, there was a span of 13 bases.